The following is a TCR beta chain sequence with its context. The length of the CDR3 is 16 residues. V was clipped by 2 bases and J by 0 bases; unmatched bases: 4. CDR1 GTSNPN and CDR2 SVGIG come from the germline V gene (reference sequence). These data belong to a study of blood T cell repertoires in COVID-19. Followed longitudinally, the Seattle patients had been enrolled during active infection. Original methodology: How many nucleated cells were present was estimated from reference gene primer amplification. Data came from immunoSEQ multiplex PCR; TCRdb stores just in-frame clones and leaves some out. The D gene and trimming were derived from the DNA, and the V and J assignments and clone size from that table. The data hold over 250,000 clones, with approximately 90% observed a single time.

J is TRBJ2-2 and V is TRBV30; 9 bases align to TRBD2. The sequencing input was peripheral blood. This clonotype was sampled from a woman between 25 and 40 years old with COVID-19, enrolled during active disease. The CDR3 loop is CAWSLVAGANTGELFF. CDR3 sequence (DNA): TGTGCCTGGAGTTTAGTAGCGGGAGCGAACACCGGGGAGCTGTTTTTT.